The clone carrying this T cell receptor beta chain was found many times. Its antigen is unidentified. The authors sequenced patients whose flow cytometry had shown CD8+CD57+ cell expansion. Blood sampling was performed on the patients, and none of them had received therapy by then. TCR beta VDJ and CDR3 were profiled, and genomic DNA was the template. TCRdb fed the reads into MiXCR, producing one record per CDR3 protein. In the table there are under 200,000 distinct CDR3 sequences, less than 60% of which are singletons. These data are taken from a study of CD8+CD57+ T cells in acquired aplastic anemia. Study-level results: Researchers reported that CD8+ Simpson's diversity was not significantly different in patients versus controls.

Germline trimming cut 5 bases from V and 4 bases from J; bases unmatched to any gene: 3. The CDR3 extends over 12 amino acids. From germline, CDR1 is DFQATT and CDR2 SNEGSKA (reference sequence). Sequenced sample: sorted CD4+, CD8+, or CD8+CD57+ T cells (not recorded which) from PBMCs. This TCR was sampled from a human donor with aplastic anemia. The chain has TRBV20-1 and TRBJ2-7, with TRBD1 identical over 9 bases. The DNA of the CDR3 is TGCAGTGCTTCTGGACAGGGGTACGAGCAGTACTTC. The encoded protein is CSASGQGYEQYF.